Following are 14 T cell receptor beta chains from one sample sequenced in a study of T cells after yellow fever vaccination. TCRdb itself ran the 5' RACE reads through MiXCR, one entry per CDR3 protein. The sample lists 110,000 to 150,000 distinct CDR3 sequences; more than 6.5% were seen once. The sample consisted of CD4+ T cells sorted from PBMCs, taken 10 days after the yellow fever booster vaccination. Receptor source: a man aged 25-45 years who received the YFV17D yellow fever vaccine.

This clonotype came up many times. V and J are TRBV7-8 and TRBJ1-2; D is perhaps TRBD1 (5 bases). Germline V lookup: CDR1 SGHVS, CDR2 FQNEAQ. V lost 3 bases and J 4 bases, leaving 15 bases between the germline ends. There are 15 residues in the CDR3. This CDR3 is CASSLGGEGPYGYTF. CDR3 bases: TGTGCCAGCAGCTTGGGGGGGGAAGGCCCCTATGGCTACACCTTC.

This clonotype appeared many times. The rearrangement uses TRBV11-2 and TRBJ2-1; weak D call: TRBD1 (6 bases). The germline CDR1 and CDR2 sequences are SGHAT and FQNNGV. Trimming removed 4 bases from V and 1 base from J, with 11 bases in between. The CDR3 consists of 15 residues. This CDR3 is CASSSNRASYNEQFF. In DNA form, the CDR3 reads TGTGCCAGCAGCTCAAACAGGGCATCCTACAATGAGCAGTTCTTC.

This clonotype was detected a few times. The V and J genes are TRBV28 and TRBJ2-3, with D maybe TRBD2 (5 bases). The length of the CDR3 is 14 residues. Germline V gene data show CDR1 as MDHEN and CDR2 as SYDVKM. The V end was cut by 6 bases, the J end by 0 bases, with 10 bases between. CDR3 bases: TGTGCCAGCAGAAGCGGAACTAGCACAGATACGCAGTATTTT. Its protein product is CASRSGTSTDTQYF.

This clonotype was picked up many times. The chain is built from TRBV6-5 and TRBJ2-3; D is uncertain. The germline CDR1 and CDR2 sequences are MNHEY and SVGAGI. Trimming cost V 4 bases and J 0 bases, with 5 bases left between them. The CDR3 has 13 residues. CDR3 DNA sequence: TGTGCCAGCAGTTTTATCAGCACAGATACGCAGTATTTT. Its translation is CASSFISTDTQYF.

The chain combines TRBV5-1 with TRBJ2-5, with 10 bases that match TRBD1. Germline V CDR1 and CDR2: SGHRS, YFSETQ. CDR3 length: 14 residues. J gave up 3 bases and V 4 bases, and 3 bases lay outside the gene matches. CDR3 residues: CASSPGQGKETQYF. The CDR3, as DNA: TGCGCCAGCAGCCCGGGACAGGGGAAAGAGACCCAGTACTTC.

This clonotype was seen many times. The gene calls are TRBV7-9 and TRBJ2-1; D is uncertain. The CDR3 is 14 residues long. Germline assignment: CDR1 SEHNR and CDR2 FQNEAQ (reference sequence). V was trimmed by 3 bases and J by 9 bases, leaving 15 bases between them. CDR3 region: CASSLGPQLGEQFF. The CDR3, as DNA: TGTGCCAGCAGCTTGGGTCCCCAATTGGGTGAGCAGTTCTTC.

This clonotype was detected many times. The rearrangement links TRBV29-1 to TRBJ2-2; TRBD1 agrees at 9 bases. This CDR3 contains 13 residues. Germline CDR1 and CDR2: SQVTM and ANQGSEA. The trim removed 7 bases at V and 4 bases at J, leaving 4 bases unmatched. DNA of the CDR3: TGCAGCGAGGGACAGGGTGGCACCGGGGAGCTGTTTTTT. Its protein product is CSEGQGGTGELFF.

This clonotype was seen only a few times. In DNA form, the CDR3 reads TGCGCCAGCAGTCAATCGAGGGACAGCGTGCCCCAGTACTTC. This translates into CASSQSRDSVPQYF. This rearrangement joins TRBV23-1 to TRBJ2-5; 7 nucleotides line up with TRBD1. TRBV23-1 is identified as an open reading frame with a role that is uncertain. V was pared by 0 bases and J by 9 bases, with 7 bases of the junction left unmatched. CDR3 size: 14 residues.

This clonotype was recorded at least ten times. The chain uses TRBV9 and TRBJ2-1; D unclear. V lost 0 bases, J lost 7 bases, and 5 bases lay in between. The CDR3 is 12 amino acids. Germline lookup yields CDR1 SGDLS and CDR2 YYNGEE. The CDR3 protein is CASSVVRNEQFF. Here the CDR3 DNA reads TGTGCCAGCAGCGTAGTCCGGAATGAGCAGTTCTTC.

This clonotype was counted ten times or more. The rearrangement links TRBV6-2 or TRBV6-3 to TRBJ2-7, with a possible D match to TRBD2 (6 bases). There are 14 residues in the CDR3. With 1 base removed from V and 0 bases from J, the gap between germline ends came to 7 bases. Germline V lookup: CDR1 MNHEY, CDR2 SVGEGT. This CDR3 is CASSYWGDSYEQYF. For the CDR3, the DNA is TGTGCCAGCAGTTACTGGGGGGACTCCTACGAGCAGTACTTC.

Worth noting for this clonotype: Since a much larger clone is just one base distant, this may be a read error. The V call is TRBV6-2 or TRBV6-3, the J call TRBJ2-7; 7 bases line up with TRBD1. Germline CDR1 and CDR2: MNHEY and SVGEGT. The CDR3 totals 14 residues. CDR3 DNA sequence: TGTGCCAGCAGTAAGGACAGGAGCTCCTACGACCAGTACTTC. Translated: CASSKDRSSYDQYF.

This clonotype was counted ten times or more. V usage is TRBV10-3 and J usage is TRBJ2-3; maybe TRBD2 (5 bases). The V gene's germline CDR1 is ENHRY and CDR2 SYGVKD. Trimming pared 4 bases from V and 0 bases from J, leaving 14 bases between. There are 16 residues in the CDR3. The CDR3 region has the DNA TGTGCCATCAGTGCCATCCGGACGGGGAGCACAGATACGCAGTATTTT. Its protein product is CAISAIRTGSTDTQYF.

Points on this clonotype: It may be a read error: a sequence one base away is much more abundant. Here the CDR3 omits its conserved ending phenylalanine or tryptophan, so a read error is the likely source. J is TRBJ2-7 and V is TRBV7-7; a weak D match, TRBD1 (6 bases). This CDR3 is built from 14 residues. Germline V lookup: CDR1 SSHAT, CDR2 FNYEAQ (reference sequence). DNA for the CDR3: TGTGCTAGCCCCCGGACAGCGAGCTCCTACGAGCAGTACTAC. Its translation: CASPRTASSYEQYY.

On this clonotype: A much larger clonotype is one base distant, so this may be a read error. The chain employs TRBV2 and TRBJ1-5; D call uncertain. The germline V gene encodes CDR1 SNHLY and CDR2 FYNNEI. This CDR3 spans 15 amino acids. V lost 3 bases and J 0 bases, leaving 9 bases between the germline ends. DNA for the CDR3: TGTGCCAGCAGTGACGGCAAGAATAGCAATCAGCCCCAGCATTTT. Residues: CASSDGKNSNQPQHF.